What follows describes a single TCR beta chain. This clone's antigen is unknown. The input lacks base qualities; no much larger clone sits a single base away. This specimen's treatment or condition label, per the study, means: allogeneic hematopoietic cell transplantation with graft depleted of TCRalphabeta T cells and CD19 B cells. TCRalphabeta/CD19-depleted allogeneic hematopoietic cell grafts were given to the transplant recipients, all of whom were children. This sample is drawn from a study of T-cell reconstitution after alpha-beta-depleted transplantation in children (TCRdb year 2016). Background for the entire study: The study quantitatively tracked T-cell immune reconstitution after TCRalphabeta/CD19-depleted allogeneic hematopoietic cell transplantation in children using TCR repertoire profiling. What the research found in general, with its limitations: Hyperexpanded clone frequencies declined over subsequent months; after one year, T-cell counts and TCRbeta diversity were mostly attributed to newly produced T cells. The apparently early alphabetaT-cell count recovery about two months after transplant was reportedly dependent on only several hundred rapidly expanded clones derived from non-depleted graft cells. The high TCRbeta diversity at day 60 in some patients was ascribed to recipient T cells and intrathymic progenitors that had survived conditioning.

The method was PCR. These reads were obtained on an Illumina HiSeq 2500. Molecular barcoding was employed in the preparation of TCR libraries, with unique molecular identifiers being used to normalize TCRbeta repertoire quantification. TCRdb redid the processing of the public reads, applying fastp at Q25 and MiXCR, and retained in-frame beta chains. Each CDR3 protein gets just one entry, which takes the most common genes and DNA from the rows behind it. This sample holds 800,000 to 1,000,000 distinct CDR3 sequences; roughly 29% were observed only once. The leading ten clones occupy 28% of the sample. The germline V gene provides CDR1 SGHDT and CDR2 YYEEEE. At the junction V is shortened by 5 bases and J by 3 bases, with 12 bases in between. The CDR3 contains 13 residues, cysteine and phenylalanine counted. The retained sequence is limited to the CDR3, 39 bases, with the frame set at the first base.

This TCR derives from a boy under three years old who had a stem cell transplant for SCID, so the T cells may come from the graft donor. Here the sequenced sample was PBMCs, mostly from graft donor cells, taken 360 days after TCRalphabeta/CD19-depleted stem cell transplant. The rearrangement combines TRBV5-6 with TRBJ2-7, with TRBD1 perhaps the D gene, on 5 matching bases. The sequenced DNA: TGTGCCAGCAGTATTGGAAGGGGCTACGAGCAGTACTTC. Translated, this is CASSIGRGYEQYF.